The clone carrying this T cell receptor beta chain was counted ten times or more. With iRepertoire HTBI primers and Arm-PCR of CDR3 regions, TCR beta libraries were built. MiXCR, applied by TCRdb to the multiplex PCR reads, yields one record per CDR3 protein. The sample carries hundreds of thousands of distinct CDR3 sequences, about 16% recorded once. The data originate from a study of regulatory T cells in long-lasting Graves disease. Time point indicated: newly diagnosed GD, antithyroid drugs for less than 3 months. RNA from PBMCs was the source of the TCR library. The V end was cut by 0 bases, the J end by 2 bases, with 6 bases between. This CDR3 has 14 amino acids. Per the germline V gene, CDR1 is SGHTA and CDR2 is FQGNSA.

Here the sequenced sample was peripheral blood mononuclear cells (PBMCs), taken at new diagnosis, from a patient treated with antithyroid drugs. V gene TRBV7-2 combines with J gene TRBJ2-3; D is unresolved. This receptor was identified in a female donor with Graves disease. Written as DNA, the CDR3 is TGTGCCAGCAGCTTAGCTAGCTACACAGATACGCAGTATTTT. Translated: CASSLASYTDTQYF.